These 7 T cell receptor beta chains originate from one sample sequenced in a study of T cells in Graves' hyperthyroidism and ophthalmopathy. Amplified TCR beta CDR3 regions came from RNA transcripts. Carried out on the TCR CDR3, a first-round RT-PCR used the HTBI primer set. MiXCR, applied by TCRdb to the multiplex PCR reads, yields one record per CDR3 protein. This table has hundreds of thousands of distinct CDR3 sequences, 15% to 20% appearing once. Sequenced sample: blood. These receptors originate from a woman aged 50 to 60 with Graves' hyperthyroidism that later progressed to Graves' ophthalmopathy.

For the CDR3, the DNA is TGTGCCAGTAGTGCACAGGGGGGCTCTGGAAACACCATATATTTT. It codes for CASSAQGGSGNTIYF. The V and J genes are TRBV19 and TRBJ1-3; 8 nucleotides line up with TRBD1. There are 15 residues in the CDR3. Germline assignment: CDR1 LNHDA and CDR2 SQIVND (reference sequence). Trimming removed 5 bases from V and 0 bases from J; junction bases left unmatched: 3. The full variable domain, rest sourced from reference TRBV19 and TRBJ1-3, is DGGITQSPKYLFRKEGQNVTLSCEQNLNHDAMYWYRQDPGQGLRLIYYSQIVNDFQKGDIAEGYSVSREKKESFPLTVTSAQKNPTAFYLCASSAQGGSGNTIYFGEGSWLTVV.

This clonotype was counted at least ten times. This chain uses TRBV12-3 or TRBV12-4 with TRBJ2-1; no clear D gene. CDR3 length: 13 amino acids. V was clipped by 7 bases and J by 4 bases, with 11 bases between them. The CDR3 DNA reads TGTGCCAGCACCATGCTCCCTTACAATGAGCAGTTCTTC. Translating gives CASTMLPYNEQFF.

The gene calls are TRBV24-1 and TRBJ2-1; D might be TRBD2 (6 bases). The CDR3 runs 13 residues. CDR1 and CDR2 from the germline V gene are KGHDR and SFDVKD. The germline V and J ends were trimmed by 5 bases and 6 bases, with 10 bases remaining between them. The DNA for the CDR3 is TGTGCCACCAGTGGGGACTTACCCAATGAGCAGTTCTTC. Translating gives CATSGDLPNEQFF.

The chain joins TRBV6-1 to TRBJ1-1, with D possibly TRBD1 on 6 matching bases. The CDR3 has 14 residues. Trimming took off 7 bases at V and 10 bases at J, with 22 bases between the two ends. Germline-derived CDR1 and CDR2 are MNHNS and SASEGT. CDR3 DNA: TGTGCCAGCACTTCCTTCCGGGACATCTTCTCAGCTTTCTTT. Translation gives CASTSFRDIFSAFF.

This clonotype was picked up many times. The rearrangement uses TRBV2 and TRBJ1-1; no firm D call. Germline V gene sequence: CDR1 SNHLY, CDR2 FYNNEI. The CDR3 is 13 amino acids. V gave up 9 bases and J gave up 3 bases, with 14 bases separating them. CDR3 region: CARSSTLDTEAFF. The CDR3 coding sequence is TGTGCCAGGTCCAGTACCCTCGACACTGAAGCTTTCTTT.

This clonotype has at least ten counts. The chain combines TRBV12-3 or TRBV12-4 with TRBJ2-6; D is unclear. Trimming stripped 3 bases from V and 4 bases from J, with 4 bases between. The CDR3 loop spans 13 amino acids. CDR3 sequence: CASSFAGANVLTF. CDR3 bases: TGTGCCAGCAGTTTTGCCGGGGCCAACGTCCTGACTTTC.

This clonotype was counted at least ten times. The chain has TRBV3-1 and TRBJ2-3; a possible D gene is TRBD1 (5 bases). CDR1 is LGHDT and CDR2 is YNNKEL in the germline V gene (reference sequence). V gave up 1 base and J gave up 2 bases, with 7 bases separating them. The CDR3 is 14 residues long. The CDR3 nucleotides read TGTGCCAGCAGCCAAGGACAGTCCACAGATACGCAGTATTTT. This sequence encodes CASSQGQSTDTQYF.